One and the same sample provided the 6 T cell receptor beta chains below, sequenced in a study of blood T cell repertoires in COVID-19. Produced via immunoSEQ multiplex PCR; TCRdb's table is partial and in-frame only. Of fewer than 300,000 clones listed, approximately 87% were seen once; the top ten hold around 2.6%. Sequencing was carried out using peripheral blood. All receptors come from a woman in her 70s with active or convalescent COVID-19.

This clone was detected only a few times. DNA of the CDR3: TGTGCCAGCAGTACACGGACTAGCGGGGTACTCCAAGAGACCCAGTACTTC. It translates to CASSTRTSGVLQETQYF. The chain uses TRBV6-2 or TRBV6-3 and TRBJ2-5; TRBD2 matches 12 bases. Germline CDR1 is MNHEY and CDR2 is SVGEGT. Trimming removed 5 bases from V and 1 base from J; junction bases left unmatched: 8. The CDR3 covers 17 residues.

The rearrangement uses TRBV30 and TRBJ1-5; possible D gene TRBD1, 6 bases. The CDR3 contains 12 residues. Germline CDR1 is GTSNPN and CDR2 is SVGIG (reference sequence). The ends were cut back, 5 bases at V and 7 bases at J, with 12 bases in the middle. The CDR3 loop reads CAWGGQGQPQHF. CDR3 bases: TGTGCCTGGGGGGGGCAAGGGCAGCCCCAGCATTTT.

This clone was found once. The genes are TRBV28 and TRBJ1-1; 8 bases map to TRBD1. The CDR3 runs to 15 residues. Trimming cost V 5 bases and J 4 bases; bases outside gene matches: 9. Germline CDR1 reads MDHEN; CDR2 reads SYDVKM. This chain's CDR3 is CASSPPTGEATEAFF. The CDR3 DNA sequence: TGTGCCAGCAGTCCGCCGACAGGGGAGGCCACTGAAGCTTTCTTT.

J is TRBJ1-2 and V is TRBV5-1, with D tentatively TRBD1 (6 bases). Germline V lookup: CDR1 SGHRS, CDR2 YFSETQ. The CDR3 totals 14 residues. V was trimmed by 4 bases and J by 4 bases, leaving 14 bases between them. The CDR3 is CASSREGDPYGYTF. The CDR3, as DNA: TGCGCCAGCAGCCGGGAGGGGGACCCCTATGGCTACACCTTC.

The chain links TRBV28 to TRBJ1-3; TRBD1 matches 7 bases. The CDR3 totals 20 residues. The J segment lost 0 bases and the V segment lost 5 bases, leaving 19 bases of the junction unmatched. Germline CDR1 MDHEN, CDR2 SYDVKM. The CDR3 nucleotides read TGTGCCAGCAGTCCTTGGCCCCCTCGGGGACAGAAAATCTCTGGAAACACCATATATTTT. It encodes CASSPWPPRGQKISGNTIYF.

This clone was counted between two and nine times. CDR3 region: CASSIEGQRTSFF. In nucleotides, the CDR3 is TGTGCCAGTAGTATAGAGGGACAGAGAACATCTTTCTTT. This chain joins TRBV19 and TRBJ1-1; 7 nucleotides align to TRBD1. The CDR3 contains 13 residues. V shed 0 bases, J shed 12 bases, and the junction held 7 bases outside the gene matches. Looked up from germline, CDR1 is LNHDA and CDR2 is SQIVND (reference sequence). The full variable domain, in which reference TRBV19 and TRBJ1-1 provide the parts outside the CDR3, is DGGITQSPKYLFRKEGQNVTLSCEQNLNHDAMYWYRQDPGQGLRLIYYSQIVNDFQKGDIAEGYSVSREKKESFPLTVTSAQKNPTAFYLCASSIEGQRTSFFGQGTRLTVV.